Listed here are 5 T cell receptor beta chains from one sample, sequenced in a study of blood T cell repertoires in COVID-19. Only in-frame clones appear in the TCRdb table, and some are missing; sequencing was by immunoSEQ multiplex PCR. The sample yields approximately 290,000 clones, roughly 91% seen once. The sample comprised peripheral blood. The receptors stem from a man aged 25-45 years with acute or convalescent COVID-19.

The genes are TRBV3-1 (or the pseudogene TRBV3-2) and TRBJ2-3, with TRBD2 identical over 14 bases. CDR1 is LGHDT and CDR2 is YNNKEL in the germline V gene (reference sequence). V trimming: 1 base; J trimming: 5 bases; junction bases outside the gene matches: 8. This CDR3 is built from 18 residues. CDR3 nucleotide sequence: TGTGCCAGCAGCCAAGGGCGACTAGCGGGAGGGCCAATAGATACGCAGTATTTT. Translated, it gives CASSQGRLAGGPIDTQYF.

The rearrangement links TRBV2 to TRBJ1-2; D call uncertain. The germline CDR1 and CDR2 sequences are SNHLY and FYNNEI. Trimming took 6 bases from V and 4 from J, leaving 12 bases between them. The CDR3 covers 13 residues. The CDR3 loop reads CASSGEQSYGYTF. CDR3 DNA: TGTGCCAGCAGCGGGGAACAGAGCTATGGCTACACCTTC.

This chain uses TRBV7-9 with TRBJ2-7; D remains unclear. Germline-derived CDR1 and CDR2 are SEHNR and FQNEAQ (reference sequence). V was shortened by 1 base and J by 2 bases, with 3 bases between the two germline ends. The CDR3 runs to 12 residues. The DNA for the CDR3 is TGTGCCAGCAGCTTAGGAGCCTACGAGCAGTACTTC. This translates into CASSLGAYEQYF. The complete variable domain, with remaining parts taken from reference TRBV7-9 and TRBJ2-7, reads DTGVSQNPRHKITKRGQNVTFRCDPISEHNRLYWYRQTLGQGPEFLTYFQNEAQLEKSRLLSDRFSAERPKGSFSTLEIQRTEQGDSAMYLCASSLGAYEQYFGPGTRLTVT.

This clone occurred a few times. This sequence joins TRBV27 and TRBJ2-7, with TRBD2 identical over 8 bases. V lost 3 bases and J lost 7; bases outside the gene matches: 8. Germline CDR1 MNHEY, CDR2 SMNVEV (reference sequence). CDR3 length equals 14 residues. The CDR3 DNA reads TGTGCCAGCAGTTTTTACGGGAGGGCGGGTGAGCAGTACTTC. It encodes CASSFYGRAGEQYF.

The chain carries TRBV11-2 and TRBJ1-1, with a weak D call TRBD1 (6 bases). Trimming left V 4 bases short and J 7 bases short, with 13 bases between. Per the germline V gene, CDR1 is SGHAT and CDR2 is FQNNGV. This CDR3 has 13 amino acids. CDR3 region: CASSSGQILEAFF. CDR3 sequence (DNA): TGTGCCAGCAGCTCTGGACAGATTCTTGAAGCTTTCTTT.